This T cell receptor (beta chain) was identified during a study of control samples from healthy donors and cancer patients. Per the germline V gene, CDR1 is SGHTA and CDR2 is FQGTGA. With 5 bases removed from V and 5 bases from J, the gap between germline ends came to 13 bases. The CDR3 is 14 residues long. Only in-frame clones appear in the TCRdb table, and some are missing; sequencing was by immunoSEQ multiplex PCR. The sample lists around 120,000 clones, around 89% occurring once. This clonotype was obtained from a woman aged 45-60 years with colorectal cancer. The rearrangement links TRBV7-3 to TRBJ2-1; D uncertain. The sequenced material came from PBMCs. The CDR3 spells CASSPSAGNNEQFF. CDR3 bases: TGTGCCAGCAGCCCGAGCGCAGGAAACAATGAGCAGTTCTTC. Full variable domain (outside the CDR3, taken from reference TRBV7-3 and TRBJ2-1): GAGVSQTPSNKVTEKGKYVELRCDPISGHTALYWYRQSLGQGPEFLIYFQGTGAADDSGLPNDRFFAVRPEGSVSTLKIQRTERGDSAVYLCASSPSAGNNEQFFGPGTRLTVL.